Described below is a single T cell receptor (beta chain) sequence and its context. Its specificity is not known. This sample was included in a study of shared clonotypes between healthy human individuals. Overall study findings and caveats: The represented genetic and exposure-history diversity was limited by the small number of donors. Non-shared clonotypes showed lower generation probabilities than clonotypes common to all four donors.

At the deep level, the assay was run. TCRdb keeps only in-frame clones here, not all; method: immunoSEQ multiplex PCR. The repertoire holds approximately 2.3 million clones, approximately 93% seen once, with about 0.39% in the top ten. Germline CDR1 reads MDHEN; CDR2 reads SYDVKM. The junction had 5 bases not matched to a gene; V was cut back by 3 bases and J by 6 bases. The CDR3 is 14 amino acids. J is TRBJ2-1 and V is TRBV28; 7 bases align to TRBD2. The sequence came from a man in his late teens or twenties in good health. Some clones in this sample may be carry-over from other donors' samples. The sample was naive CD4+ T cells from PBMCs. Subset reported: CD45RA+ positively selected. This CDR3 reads CASSLPSGVNEQFF. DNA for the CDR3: TGTGCCAGCAGTTTGCCTAGCGGAGTCAATGAGCAGTTCTTC. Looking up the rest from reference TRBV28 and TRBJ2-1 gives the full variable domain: DVKVTQSSRYLVKRTGEKVFLECVQDMDHENMFWYRQDPGLGLRLIYFSYDVKMKEKGDIPEGYSVSREKKERFSLILESASTNQTSMYLCASSLPSGVNEQFFGPGTRLTVL.